Each of the 18 T cell receptor beta chains below was sequenced from the same sample in a study of cytomegalovirus exposure and HLA in healthy donors. PCR primers comprised 60 Vbeta and 13 Jbeta primers. The data were produced by immunoSEQ multiplex PCR, yet TCRdb's version contains in-frame clones alone and is incomplete. Seen here are fewer than 120,000 clones, approximately 80% observed once, and the top ten hold around 2.9%. The sample comprised PBMCs. The receptor source for this set is a woman aged 60 to 75 in good health and CMV-seropositive.

This rearrangement joins TRBV5-1 to TRBJ2-4, with D unresolved. V was pared by 0 bases and J by 0 bases, with 4 bases between. This CDR3 is 14 amino acids long. Germline CDR1 and CDR2: SGHRS and YFSETQ. The DNA for the CDR3 is TGCGCCAGCAGCTTGGGTATAGCCAAAAACATTCAGTACTTC. It is translated as CASSLGIAKNIQYF. Based on the CDR3 plus reference TRBV5-1 and TRBJ2-4, the full variable domain is KAGVTQTPRYLIKTRGQQVTLSCSPISGHRSVSWYQQTPGQGLQFLFEYFSETQRNKGNFPGRFSGRQFSNSRSEMNVSTLELGDSALYLCASSLGIAKNIQYFGAGTRLSVL.

This clone was detected only a few times. The junction shows a germline mismatch at one end, possibly a read error. J is TRBJ1-4 and V is TRBV6-6; D call uncertain. CDR3 length: 14 residues. Germline V gene data show CDR1 as MNHNY and CDR2 as SVGAGI (reference sequence). The CDR3 DNA follows: TGTGCCAGCAGTTACGGGCAGACTAGTGAAAAACTGTTTTTT. This sequence encodes CASSYGQTSEKLFF.

CDR3 loop: CASTYGEETQYF. The CDR3 coding sequence is TGTGCCAGCACCTACGGGGAAGAGACCCAGTACTTC. This sequence joins TRBV18 and TRBJ2-5; possible D gene TRBD2, 5 bases. Germline CDR1 KGHSH, CDR2 LQKENI. CDR3 length equals 12 residues. V was shortened by 8 bases and J by 3 bases, with 10 bases between the two germline ends.

This clone has just one count. This rearrangement joins TRBV7-7 to TRBJ1-3; D unclear. Looked up from germline, CDR1 is SSHAT and CDR2 is FNYEAQ (reference sequence). This CDR3 contains 13 residues. V was trimmed by 6 bases and J by 4 bases, leaving 10 bases between them. CDR3 in amino acids: CASSLSWGNTIYF. The CDR3 DNA is TGTGCCAGCAGTCTAAGTTGGGGAAACACCATATATTTT.

The V and J genes are TRBV7-3 and TRBJ2-5; TRBD2 aligns across 8 bases. The CDR3 loop spans 15 amino acids. Germline V gene sequence: CDR1 SGHTA, CDR2 FQGTGA. The J segment lost 1 base and the V segment lost 6 bases, leaving 7 bases of the junction unmatched. The CDR3 sequence is CASSPSTSGQETQYF. The CDR3 region has the DNA TGTGCCAGCAGTCCCTCCACTAGCGGCCAAGAGACCCAGTACTTC. Combining the CDR3 with reference TRBV7-3 and TRBJ2-5 gives the whole variable domain GAGVSQTPSNKVTEKGKYVELRCDPISGHTALYWYRQSLGQGPEFLIYFQGTGAADDSGLPNDRFFAVRPEGSVSTLKIQRTERGDSAVYLCASSPSTSGQETQYFGPGTRLLVL.

The chain uses TRBV5-1 and TRBJ2-2; D perhaps matches TRBD1 (6 bases). CDR1 and CDR2 from the germline V gene are SGHRS and YFSETQ. The CDR3 is 14 residues long. The germline V and J ends were trimmed by 3 bases and 4 bases, with 10 bases remaining between them. The CDR3 protein is CASSSGQTTGELFF. CDR3 coding DNA: TGCGCCAGCAGCTCCGGACAGACCACCGGGGAGCTGTTTTTT.

A remark on this clone: The junction differs from germline at one of its ends, possibly a read error. The chain links TRBV7-7 to TRBJ2-1; 12 nucleotides match TRBD2. The CDR3 extends over 18 amino acids. From germline, CDR1 is SSHAT and CDR2 FNYEAQ (reference sequence). For the CDR3, the DNA is TGTGCTAGCAGCCCTACTAGCGGGAGGAAGAATTCCTACAATGAGCAGTTCTTC. This translates into CASSPTSGRKNSYNEQFF. The full variable domain, rest sourced from reference TRBV7-7 and TRBJ2-1, is GAGVSQSPRYKVTKRGQDVTLRCDPISSHATLYWYQQALGQGPEFLTYFNYEAQPDKSGLPSDRFSAERPEGSISTLTIQRTEQRDSAMYRCASSPTSGRKNSYNEQFFGPGTRLTVL.

The chain links TRBV6-6 to TRBJ1-2, with TRBD1 matching 7 bases. The length of the CDR3 is 15 residues. Per germline, CDR1 MNHNY and CDR2 SVGAGI (reference sequence). The ends lost 5 bases at V and 6 bases at J; junction bases unmatched: 12. The CDR3 spells CASSLRDSHGHGYTF. The DNA of the CDR3 is TGTGCCAGCAGTCTCCGGGACAGCCATGGCCATGGCTACACCTTC.

The chain joins TRBV11-1 to TRBJ2-3; D is unclear. The V gene's germline CDR1 is SGHAT and CDR2 FQDESV (reference sequence). Deletions cut 4 bases from V and 5 bases from J, with 4 bases between. This CDR3 has 11 amino acids. CDR3 region: CASSWRDTQYF. The CDR3 bases are TGTGCCAGCAGCTGGAGAGATACGCAGTATTTT.

The V call is TRBV7-2, the J call TRBJ1-1, with a tentative D call TRBD1 (5 bases). Deletions cut 5 bases from V and 0 bases from J, with 16 bases between. Germline V gene sequence: CDR1 SGHTA, CDR2 FQGNSA. This CDR3 has 16 residues. The CDR3 nucleotides are TGTGCCAGCAGCCAGATTCAGGGCGCTTTGAACACTGAAGCTTTCTTT. Its translation: CASSQIQGALNTEAFF.

The chain recombines TRBV5-1 with TRBJ1-2, with 8 bases identical to TRBD1. This CDR3 has 17 amino acids. Trimming took 4 bases from V and 6 from J; bases not matched to a gene: 17. The V gene's germline CDR1 is SGHRS and CDR2 YFSETQ. The CDR3 loop is CASSHLGQGYRGDGYTF. The CDR3 DNA reads TGCGCCAGCAGCCACCTCGGACAGGGTTATAGAGGTGATGGCTACACCTTC.

This clone was observed once. The chain combines TRBV4-1 with TRBJ2-1, with D maybe TRBD1 (6 bases). Germline V gene lookup returns CDR1 MGHRA and CDR2 YSYEKL. Trimming removed 2 bases at V and 0 bases at J, with 14 bases between. CDR3 length equals 17 residues. CDR3 amino acids: CASSQRQGSPSYNEQFF. The DNA of the CDR3 is TGCGCCAGCAGCCAAAGGCAGGGGTCACCCTCCTACAATGAGCAGTTCTTC.

This clone was seen only once. The rearrangement uses TRBV28 and TRBJ2-2; TRBD1 matches at 7 bases. V lost 8 bases to trimming and J lost 0 bases; unmatched junction nucleotides: 6. CDR1 and CDR2 from the germline V gene are MDHEN and SYDVKM. The CDR3 sequence is 15 residues long. CDR3 loop: CASLGQVANTGELFF. CDR3 nucleotides: TGTGCCAGCCTAGGACAGGTGGCGAACACCGGGGAGCTGTTTTTT.

The CDR3 protein is CASSYGQGQETQYF. CDR3 nucleotides: TGCGCCAGCAGCTATGGACAGGGACAAGAGACCCAGTACTTC. The chain joins TRBV5-1 to TRBJ2-5; 8 nucleotides agree with TRBD1. The CDR3 contains 14 residues. CDR1 is SGHRS and CDR2 is YFSETQ in the germline V gene. V shed 3 bases and J 2 bases; nucleotides not matched to a gene: 3.

The chain uses TRBV5-6 and TRBJ2-7, with D possibly TRBD1 on 5 matching bases. In germline, CDR1 is SGHDT, CDR2 YYEEEE. The CDR3 has 16 residues. Trimming stripped 7 bases from V and 3 bases from J, with 23 bases between. This chain's CDR3 is CASAGWGERSSYEQYF. CDR3 nucleotides: TGTGCCAGCGCAGGGTGGGGCGAGAGGTCAAGCTACGAGCAGTACTTC.

The CDR3: CASSLGTANTEAFF. The CDR3 DNA is TGTGCCAGCAGTTTAGGGACAGCAAACACTGAAGCTTTCTTT. The rearrangement joins TRBV28 to TRBJ1-1; 7 bases agree with TRBD1. CDR3 length equals 14 residues. In germline, CDR1 is MDHEN, CDR2 SYDVKM. V was clipped by 2 bases and J by 2 bases; unmatched bases: 2. The variable domain in full, completed from reference TRBV28 and TRBJ1-1, reads DVKVTQSSRYLVKRTGEKVFLECVQDMDHENMFWYRQDPGLGLRLIYFSYDVKMKEKGDIPEGYSVSREKKERFSLILESASTNQTSMYLCASSLGTANTEAFFGQGTRLTVV.

This chain joins TRBV4-2 and TRBJ2-7, with D tentatively TRBD1 (6 bases). The germline V and J ends were trimmed by 3 bases and 1 base, with 13 bases remaining between them. CDR1 is LGHNA and CDR2 is YNFKEQ in the germline V gene. The CDR3 length is 15 residues. The CDR3 region is CASSHTGQRSYEQYF. CDR3 nucleotide sequence: TGTGCCAGCAGCCACACAGGGCAAAGGTCCTACGAGCAGTACTTC.

The chain employs TRBV6-5 and TRBJ2-5; TRBD2 aligns across 9 bases. CDR1 is MNHEY, CDR2 SVGAGI, per germline. V shed 4 bases, J shed 2 bases, and the junction held 8 bases outside the gene matches. The CDR3 is 16 amino acids. DNA for the CDR3: TGTGCCAGCAGTTCCTTGACTAGCGGCCAGCAAGAGACCCAGTACTTC. This translates into CASSSLTSGQQETQYF.